A single sample is the source of the 15 T cell receptor beta chains below, sequenced in a study of T cell changes during pregnancy in multiple sclerosis. The repertoire was sequenced with immunoSEQ multiplex PCR; TCRdb's copy has only in-frame clones and lacks some. The table records 95,000 to 100,000 clones, 80% to 95% of them present only once. The sample in question was peripheral blood, obtained in the second trimester of pregnancy. The receptors were sampled from a female donor with multiple sclerosis, enrolled in a pregnancy study.

J is TRBJ2-3 and V is TRBV9; 8 bases align to TRBD2. This CDR3 spans 15 amino acids. The V segment lost 0 bases and the J segment 4 bases; nucleotides outside the gene matches: 4. Germline values: CDR1 SGDLS, CDR2 YYNGEE. CDR3 in amino acids: CASSVEGLVADTQYF. In DNA form, the CDR3 reads TGTGCCAGCAGCGTAGAGGGACTAGTGGCAGATACGCAGTATTTT. Based on the CDR3 plus reference TRBV9 and TRBJ2-3, the full variable domain is DSGVTQTPKHLITATGQRVTLRCSPRSGDLSVYWYQQSLDQGLQFLIQYYNGEERAKGNILERFSAQQFPDLHSELNLSSLELGDSALYFCASSVEGLVADTQYFGPGTRLTVL.

The chain is built from TRBV19 and TRBJ2-1, with TRBD2 matching 14 bases. The V and J ends lost 6 bases and 7 bases, in that order; junction bases with no gene match: 5. The germline V gene encodes CDR1 LNHDA and CDR2 SQIVND (reference sequence). The CDR3 loop spans 15 amino acids. This CDR3 reads CASRTSGRARNEQFF. The CDR3 DNA reads as TGTGCCAGTAGGACTAGCGGGAGGGCCAGGAATGAGCAGTTCTTC. Full variable domain (remainder filled in from reference TRBV19 and TRBJ2-1): DGGITQSPKYLFRKEGQNVTLSCEQNLNHDAMYWYRQDPGQGLRLIYYSQIVNDFQKGDIAEGYSVSREKKESFPLTVTSAQKNPTAFYLCASRTSGRARNEQFFGPGTRLTVL.

The rearrangement links TRBV2 to TRBJ2-1, with D unclear. The germline CDR1 and CDR2 sequences are SNHLY and FYNNEI. V dropped 11 bases and J dropped 8 bases, with 13 bases sitting between them. The CDR3 contains 11 residues. The CDR3 nucleotides are TGTGCCTCCCGAGTCCGTCATGAGCAGTTCTTC. As protein: CASRVRHEQFF.

This chain links TRBV6-5 with TRBJ2-7; 9 bases line up with TRBD2. Germline lookup yields CDR1 MNHEY and CDR2 SVGAGI. Trimming at V came to 5 bases and at J to 0 bases, leaving 5 bases not matched to a gene. The CDR3 runs to 15 residues. The CDR3 region has the DNA TGTGCCAGCAGTGCGAGCGGGGGGAGCTCCTACGAGCAGTACTTC. Translated: CASSASGGSSYEQYF.

This sequence joins TRBV19 and TRBJ1-2; 12 positions match TRBD1. In germline, CDR1 is LNHDA, CDR2 SQIVND (reference sequence). The CDR3 loop spans 16 amino acids. The V gene end was trimmed by 6 bases and the J gene end by 4 bases; junction bases not matched to a gene: 9. In nucleotides, the CDR3 is TGTGCCAGTAGGCCGGGACAGGGGGCGCAGGGCTATGGCTACACCTTC. As protein: CASRPGQGAQGYGYTF.

This rearrangement joins TRBV19 to TRBJ2-1, with 10 bases lining up with TRBD1. Germline V CDR1 and CDR2: LNHDA, SQIVND (reference sequence). Trimming at V came to 5 bases and at J to 11 bases, leaving 12 bases not matched to a gene. The CDR3 spans 15 residues. This CDR3 is CASSSPGQGSWKQFF. DNA of the CDR3: TGTGCCAGTAGTTCCCCGGGACAGGGGAGTTGGAAGCAGTTCTTC.

The chain links TRBV19 to TRBJ2-2, with D perhaps TRBD2 (5 bases). The germline V gene has CDR1 LNHDA and CDR2 SQIVND (reference sequence). With 6 bases removed from V and 1 base from J, the gap between germline ends came to 12 bases. This CDR3 is 15 amino acids long. CDR3 sequence reads: CASRSGGGNTGELFF. The CDR3 DNA reads TGTGCCAGTAGATCCGGTGGAGGGAACACCGGGGAGCTGTTTTTT.

The genes are TRBV9 and TRBJ2-7; TRBD2 aligns across 8 bases. Germline values: CDR1 SGDLS, CDR2 YYNGEE. Trimming at V came to 0 bases and at J to 5 bases, leaving 7 bases not matched to a gene. CDR3 length: 15 amino acids. The CDR3: CASSVVGTSVDEQYF. CDR3 DNA sequence: TGTGCCAGCAGCGTAGTCGGGACTAGTGTCGACGAGCAGTACTTC. The full variable domain, with the rest looked up from reference TRBV9 and TRBJ2-7, is DSGVTQTPKHLITATGQRVTLRCSPRSGDLSVYWYQQSLDQGLQFLIQYYNGEERAKGNILERFSAQQFPDLHSELNLSSLELGDSALYFCASSVVGTSVDEQYFGPGTRLTVT.

This chain connects TRBV5-4 to TRBJ1-1; TRBD1 might be the D (5 bases). Trimming removed 5 bases at V and 0 bases at J, with 11 bases between. The CDR3 runs 14 residues. Looked up from germline, CDR1 is SGHNT and CDR2 is YYREEE (reference sequence). In DNA form, the CDR3 reads TGTGCCAGCAGTCATATGACAGTGAACACTGAAGCTTTCTTT. Amino acids: CASSHMTVNTEAFF.

The V call is TRBV5-1, the J call TRBJ1-1; the D is unclear. Germline lookup yields CDR1 SGHRS and CDR2 YFSETQ. CDR3 length equals 11 residues. Trimming cost V 6 bases and J 5 bases, with 8 bases left between them. CDR3 residues: CASNSGTEAFF. CDR3 nucleotides: TGCGCCAGCAACTCGGGAACTGAAGCTTTCTTT.

The V and J genes are TRBV7-8 and TRBJ2-3; 7 bases fit TRBD2. Trimming removed 4 bases from V and 6 bases from J; junction bases left unmatched: 13. In germline, CDR1 is SGHVS, CDR2 FQNEAQ. CDR3 length: 16 residues. CDR3 sequence (DNA): TGTGCCAGCAGCTGGCCCCGATTGAAACTAGCGGATACGCAGTATTTT. This encodes CASSWPRLKLADTQYF. Together with reference TRBV7-8 and TRBJ2-3, the CDR3 gives the full variable domain: GAGVSQSPRYKVAKRGQDVALRCDPISGHVSLFWYQQALGQGPEFLTYFQNEAQLDKSGLPSDRFFAERPEGSVSTLKIQRTQQEDSAVYLCASSWPRLKLADTQYFGPGTRLTVL.

The rearrangement links TRBV28 to TRBJ2-3, with TRBD2 matching over 7 bases. Germline V CDR1 and CDR2: MDHEN, SYDVKM. The CDR3 spans 17 residues. Trimming at V came to 6 bases and at J to 4 bases, leaving 16 bases not matched to a gene. Here the CDR3 reads CASRIRDYLNFPDTQYF. CDR3 nucleotide sequence: TGTGCCAGCAGGATAAGGGACTATCTTAACTTCCCAGATACGCAGTATTTT. The full variable domain, its missing parts supplied by reference TRBV28 and TRBJ2-3, is DVKVTQSSRYLVKRTGEKVFLECVQDMDHENMFWYRQDPGLGLRLIYFSYDVKMKEKGDIPEGYSVSREKKERFSLILESASTNQTSMYLCASRIRDYLNFPDTQYFGPGTRLTVL.

This clone came up once. The genes are TRBV7-2 and TRBJ1-3; TRBD1 aligns across 8 bases. Trimming cost V 8 bases and J 2 bases; bases outside gene matches: 8. The CDR3 length is 15 residues. In germline, CDR1 is SGHTA, CDR2 FQGNSA. The CDR3 DNA is TGTGCCAGCGACCAAGCAGGGGGCGCTGGAAACACCATATATTTT. As protein: CASDQAGGAGNTIYF.

V usage is TRBV4-1 and J usage is TRBJ2-7; weak D call: TRBD2 (6 bases). There are 13 residues in the CDR3. V shed 0 bases and J shed 5 bases, with 8 bases lying between them. From germline, CDR1 is MGHRA and CDR2 YSYEKL. The CDR3 DNA reads TGCGCCAGCAGCCAAGATCGGGAGCACGAGCAGTACTTC. Encoded protein: CASSQDREHEQYF.

The chain combines TRBV10-3 with TRBJ2-2, with D possibly TRBD2 on 5 matching bases. This CDR3 comprises 14 residues. Germline V CDR1 and CDR2: ENHRY, SYGVKD. Between the trimmed V and J ends, which lost 5 bases and 4 bases, there was a span of 11 bases. CDR3 residues: CAISNPGSTGELFF. As DNA, the CDR3 is TGTGCCATCAGTAACCCGGGATCCACCGGGGAGCTGTTTTTT.